The present T cell receptor (beta chain) was sequenced within a study of blood T cell repertoires in COVID-19. The CDR3 spans 13 residues. CDR1 and CDR2 (germline): SQVTM, ANQGSEA. Trimming took 7 bases from V and 2 from J, leaving 14 bases between them. Here immunoSEQ multiplex PCR was the method, and the copy in TCRdb shows in-frame clones only, minus some. The sample holds fewer than 80,000 clones, almost 90% seen once. V gene TRBV29-1 combines with J gene TRBJ2-5; a weak D match, TRBD1 (5 bases). This sequence was found in a human donor in a cohort sampled during active COVID-19. What was sequenced was peripheral blood. CDR3 in DNA: TGCAGCGCCGAAAGGACAAGGCAAGAGACCCAGTACTTC. This codes for CSAERTRQETQYF. Using reference TRBV29-1 and TRBJ2-5 for the parts outside the CDR3, the full variable domain is SAVISQKPSRDICQRGTSLTIQCQVDSQVTMMFWYRQQPGQSLTLIATANQGSEATYESGFVIDKFPISRPNLTFSTLTVSNMSPEDSSIYLCSAERTRQETQYFGPGTRLLVL.